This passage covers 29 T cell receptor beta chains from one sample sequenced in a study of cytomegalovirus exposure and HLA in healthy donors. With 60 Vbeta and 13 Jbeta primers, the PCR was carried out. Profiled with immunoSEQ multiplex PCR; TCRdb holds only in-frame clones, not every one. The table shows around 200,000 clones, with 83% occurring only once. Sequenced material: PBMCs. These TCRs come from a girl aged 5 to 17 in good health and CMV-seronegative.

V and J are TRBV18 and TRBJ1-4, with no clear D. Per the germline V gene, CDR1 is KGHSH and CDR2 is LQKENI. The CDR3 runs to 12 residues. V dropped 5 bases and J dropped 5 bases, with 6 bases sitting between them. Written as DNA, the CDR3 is TGTGCCAGCTCAACAGTGAATGAAAAACTGTTTTTT. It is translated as CASSTVNEKLFF.

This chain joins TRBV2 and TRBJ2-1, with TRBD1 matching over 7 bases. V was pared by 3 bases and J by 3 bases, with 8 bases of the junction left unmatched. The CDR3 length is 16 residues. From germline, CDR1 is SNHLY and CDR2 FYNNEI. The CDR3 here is CASSDLGTVIYNEQFF. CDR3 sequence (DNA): TGTGCCAGCAGTGATCTGGGGACAGTTATCTACAATGAGCAGTTCTTC.

CDR3 in DNA: TGTGCCAGCAGCGGTACTAGAGTAAACTACAATGAGCAGTTCTTC. This codes for CASSGTRVNYNEQFF. The rearrangement links TRBV9 to TRBJ2-1, with D perhaps matching TRBD2 (5 bases). Per the germline V gene, CDR1 is SGDLS and CDR2 is YYNGEE. CDR3 length: 15 amino acids. The germline V and J ends were trimmed by 3 bases and 3 bases, with 13 bases remaining between them.

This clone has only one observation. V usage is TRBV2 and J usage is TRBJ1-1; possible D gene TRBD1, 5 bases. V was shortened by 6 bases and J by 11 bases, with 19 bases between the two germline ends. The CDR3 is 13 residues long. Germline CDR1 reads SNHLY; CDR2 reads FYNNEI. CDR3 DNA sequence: TGTGCCAGCAGGGGGGAGGCGGGAGGAGACGCTTTCTTT. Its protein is CASRGEAGGDAFF.

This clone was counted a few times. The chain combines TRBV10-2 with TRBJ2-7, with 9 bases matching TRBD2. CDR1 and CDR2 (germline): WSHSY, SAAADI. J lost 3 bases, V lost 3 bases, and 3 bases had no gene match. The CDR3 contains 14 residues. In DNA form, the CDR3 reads TGCGCCAGCAGTGATGTTAGCGGGAGCTACGAGCAGTACTTC. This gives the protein CASSDVSGSYEQYF.

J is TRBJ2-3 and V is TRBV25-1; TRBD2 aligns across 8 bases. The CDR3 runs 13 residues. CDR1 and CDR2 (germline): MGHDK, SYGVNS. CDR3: CAIGGGTTDTQYF. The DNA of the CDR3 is TGTGCTATCGGCGGGGGGACCACAGATACGCAGTATTTT.

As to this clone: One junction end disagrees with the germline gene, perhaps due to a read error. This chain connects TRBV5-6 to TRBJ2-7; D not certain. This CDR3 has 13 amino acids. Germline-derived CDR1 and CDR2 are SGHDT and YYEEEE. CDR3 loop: CASSLGPLYGQYF. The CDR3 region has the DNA TGTGCCAGCAGCTTGGGCCCTTTATACGGGCAGTACTTC.

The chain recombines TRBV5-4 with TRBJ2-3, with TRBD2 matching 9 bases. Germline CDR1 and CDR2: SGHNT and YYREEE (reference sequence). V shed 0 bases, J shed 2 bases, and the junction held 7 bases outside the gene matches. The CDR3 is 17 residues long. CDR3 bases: TGTGCCAGCAGCTTGGCTCGGACTAGCGATAACACAGATACGCAGTATTTT. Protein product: CASSLARTSDNTDTQYF.

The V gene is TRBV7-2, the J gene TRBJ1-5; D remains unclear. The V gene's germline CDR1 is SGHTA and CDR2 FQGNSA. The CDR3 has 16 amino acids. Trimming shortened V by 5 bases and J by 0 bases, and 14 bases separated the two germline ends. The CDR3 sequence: CASSLERRSSNQPQHF. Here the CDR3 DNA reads TGTGCCAGCAGCCTAGAGAGGAGGAGTAGCAATCAGCCCCAGCATTTT.

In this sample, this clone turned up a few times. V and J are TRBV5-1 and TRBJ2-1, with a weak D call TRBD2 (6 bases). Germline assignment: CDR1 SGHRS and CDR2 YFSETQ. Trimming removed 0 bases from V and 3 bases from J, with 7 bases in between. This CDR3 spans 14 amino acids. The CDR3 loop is CASSLGGVYNEQFF. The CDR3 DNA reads TGCGCCAGCAGCTTGGGGGGGGTCTACAATGAGCAGTTCTTC.

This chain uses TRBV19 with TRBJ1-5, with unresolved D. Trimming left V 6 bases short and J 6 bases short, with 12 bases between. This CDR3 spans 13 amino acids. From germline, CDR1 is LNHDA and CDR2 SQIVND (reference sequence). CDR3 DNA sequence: TGTGCCAGTAGCATCGATTACGGTCAGCCCCAGCATTTT. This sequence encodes CASSIDYGQPQHF.

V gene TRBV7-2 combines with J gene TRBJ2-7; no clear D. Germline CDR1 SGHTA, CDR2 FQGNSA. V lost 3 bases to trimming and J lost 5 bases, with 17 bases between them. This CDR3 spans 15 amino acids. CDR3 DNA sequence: TGTGCCAGCAGCTTCTTAGGTGGGCGTAACCACGAGCAGTACTTC. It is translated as CASSFLGGRNHEQYF.

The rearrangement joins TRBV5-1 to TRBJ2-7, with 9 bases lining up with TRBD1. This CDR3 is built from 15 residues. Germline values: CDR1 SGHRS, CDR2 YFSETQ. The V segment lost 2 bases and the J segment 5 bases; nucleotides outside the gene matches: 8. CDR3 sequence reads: CASSFAGQGLDEQYF. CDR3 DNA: TGCGCCAGCAGCTTTGCGGGACAGGGCTTGGACGAGCAGTACTTC.

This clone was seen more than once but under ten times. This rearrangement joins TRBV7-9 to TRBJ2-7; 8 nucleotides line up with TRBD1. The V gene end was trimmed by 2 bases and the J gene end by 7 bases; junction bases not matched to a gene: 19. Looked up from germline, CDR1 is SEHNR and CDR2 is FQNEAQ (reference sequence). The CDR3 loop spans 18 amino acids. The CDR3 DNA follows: TGTGCCAGCAGCTTAATAACCGGCACGGGCAGGGGGCTACATGAGCAGTACTTC. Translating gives CASSLITGTGRGLHEQYF.

In DNA, the CDR3 is TGCGCCAGCAGCTCCACCCCGGACAGGACCTACGAGCAGTACTTC. This codes for CASSSTPDRTYEQYF. The chain uses TRBV5-1 and TRBJ2-7; TRBD1 matches 7 bases. J was trimmed by 2 bases and V by 3 bases; bases with no gene match: 8. The CDR3 is 15 amino acids. CDR1 SGHRS and CDR2 YFSETQ come from the germline V gene.

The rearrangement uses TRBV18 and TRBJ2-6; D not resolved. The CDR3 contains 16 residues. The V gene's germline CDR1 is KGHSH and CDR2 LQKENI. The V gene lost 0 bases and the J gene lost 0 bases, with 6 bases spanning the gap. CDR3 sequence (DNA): TGTGCCAGCTCACCACCGAGAATCTCTGGGGCCAACGTCCTGACTTTC. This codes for CASSPPRISGANVLTF.

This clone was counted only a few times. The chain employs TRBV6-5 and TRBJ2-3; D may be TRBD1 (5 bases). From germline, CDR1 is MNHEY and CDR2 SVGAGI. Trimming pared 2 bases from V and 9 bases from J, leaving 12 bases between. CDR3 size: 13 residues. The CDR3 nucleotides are TGTGCCAGCAGTTACGGGCACAGGAGAACGCAGTATTTT. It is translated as CASSYGHRRTQYF.

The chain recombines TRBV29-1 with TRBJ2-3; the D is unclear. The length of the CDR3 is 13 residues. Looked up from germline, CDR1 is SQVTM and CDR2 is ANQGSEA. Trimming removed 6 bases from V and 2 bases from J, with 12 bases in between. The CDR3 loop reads CSVNLEFTDTQYF. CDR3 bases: TGCAGCGTAAACCTGGAGTTCACAGATACGCAGTATTTT.

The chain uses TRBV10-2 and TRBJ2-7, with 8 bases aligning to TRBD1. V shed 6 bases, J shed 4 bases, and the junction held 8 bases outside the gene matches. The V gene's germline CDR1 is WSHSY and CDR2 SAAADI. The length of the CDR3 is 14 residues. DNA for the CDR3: TGCGCCAGCAGGGAAAGGGACAGGCCATACGAGCAGTACTTC. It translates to CASRERDRPYEQYF.

The CDR3 sequence is CASSLDPRGISPLHF. CDR3 DNA: TGTGCCAGCAGCTTAGACCCCAGGGGTATTTCACCCCTCCACTTT. The V gene is TRBV7-8, the J gene TRBJ1-6, with D maybe TRBD1 (6 bases). The CDR3 contains 15 residues. Germline V gene sequence: CDR1 SGHVS, CDR2 FQNEAQ. V was pared by 1 base and J by 9 bases, with 13 bases between.

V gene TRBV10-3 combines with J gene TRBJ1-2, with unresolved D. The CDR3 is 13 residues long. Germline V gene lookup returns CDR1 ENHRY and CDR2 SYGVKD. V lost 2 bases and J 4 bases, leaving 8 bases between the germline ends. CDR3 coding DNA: TGTGCCATCAGTGAGGCACAGCTCTATGGCTACACCTTC. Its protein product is CAISEAQLYGYTF.

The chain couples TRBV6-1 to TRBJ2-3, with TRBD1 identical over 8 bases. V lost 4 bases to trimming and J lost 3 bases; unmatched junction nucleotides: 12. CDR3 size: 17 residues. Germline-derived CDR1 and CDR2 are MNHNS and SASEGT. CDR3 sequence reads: CASSVRGAGGLTDTQYF. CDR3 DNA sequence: TGTGCCAGCAGTGTCAGGGGGGCAGGGGGCTTGACAGATACGCAGTATTTT.

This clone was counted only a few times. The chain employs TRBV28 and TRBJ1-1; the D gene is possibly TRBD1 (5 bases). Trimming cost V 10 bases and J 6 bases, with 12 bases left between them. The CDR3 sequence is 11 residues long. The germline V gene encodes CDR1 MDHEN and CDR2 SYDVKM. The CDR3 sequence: CATLEGPEAFF. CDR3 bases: TGTGCCACCTTGGAGGGGCCTGAAGCTTTCTTT.

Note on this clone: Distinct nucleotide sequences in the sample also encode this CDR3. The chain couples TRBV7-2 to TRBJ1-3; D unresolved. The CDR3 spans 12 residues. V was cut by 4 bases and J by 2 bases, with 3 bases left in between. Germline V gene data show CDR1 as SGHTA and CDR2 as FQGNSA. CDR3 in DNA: TGTGCCAGCAGCTCAACTGGAAACACCATATATTTT. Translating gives CASSSTGNTIYF.

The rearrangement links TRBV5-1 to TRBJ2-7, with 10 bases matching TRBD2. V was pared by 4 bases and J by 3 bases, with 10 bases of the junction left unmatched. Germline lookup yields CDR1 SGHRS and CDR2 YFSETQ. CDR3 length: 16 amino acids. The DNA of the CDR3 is TGCGCCAGCAGCCGACTCGGACTAGCGGCTAACTACGAGCAGTACTTC. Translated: CASSRLGLAANYEQYF.

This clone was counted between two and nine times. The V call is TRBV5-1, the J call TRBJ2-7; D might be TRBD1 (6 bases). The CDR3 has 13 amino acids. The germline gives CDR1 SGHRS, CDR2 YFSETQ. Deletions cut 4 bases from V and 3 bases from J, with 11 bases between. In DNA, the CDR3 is TGCGCCAGCAGCCGAAAACAGGGCTACGAGCAGTACTTC. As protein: CASSRKQGYEQYF.

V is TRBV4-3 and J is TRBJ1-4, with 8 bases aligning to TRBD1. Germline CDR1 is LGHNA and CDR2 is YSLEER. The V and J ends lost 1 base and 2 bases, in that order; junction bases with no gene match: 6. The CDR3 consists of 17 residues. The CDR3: CASSQGGQGATNEKLFF. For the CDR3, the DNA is TGCGCCAGCAGCCAAGGCGGGCAGGGGGCGACTAATGAAAAACTGTTTTTT.

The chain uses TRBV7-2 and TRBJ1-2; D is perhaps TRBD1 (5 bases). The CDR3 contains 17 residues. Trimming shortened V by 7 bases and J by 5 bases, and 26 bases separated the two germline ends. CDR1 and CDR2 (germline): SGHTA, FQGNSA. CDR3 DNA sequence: TGTGCCAGCACTAGAGACAGTAGGCGTCGGGTAGGGTATGGCTACACCTTC. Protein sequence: CASTRDSRRRVGYGYTF.

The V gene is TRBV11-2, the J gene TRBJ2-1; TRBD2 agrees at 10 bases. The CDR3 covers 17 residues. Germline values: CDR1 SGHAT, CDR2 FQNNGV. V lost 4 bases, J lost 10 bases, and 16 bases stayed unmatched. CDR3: CASSSQNGSGRAKEQFF. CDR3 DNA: TGTGCCAGCAGCTCCCAAAATGGGAGCGGGAGGGCCAAGGAGCAGTTCTTC.